The rows below give T cell receptor beta chains drawn from one sample of a study of human T cells and chemical hapten exposure. TCRdb called the RACE reads again in MiXCR, with one record for every CDR3 protein. Of 150,000 to 200,000 distinct CDR3 sequences in the sample, approximately 29% were seen once. This sample comprised whole blood, obtained in connection with sensitization to the hapten diphenylcyclopropenone (DPC). These receptors were obtained from a woman in her thirties with alopecia areata. Some clones in this sample may be carry-over from other donors' samples. Each CDR3 is given with its conserved first and last residue. Fields, in order: D gene, V gene, J gene, clone size, CDR3 DNA, CDR3 protein. A D gene is named only where the DNA matches it firmly. Some rows have no size entry. The others give once, few or many, or a class for an expanded clone.

.,TRBV7-2,TRBJ2-7,few,TGTGCCAGCAGCTTAGTAAGTGTTGGCGCCTACGAGCAGTACTTC,CASSLVSVGAYEQYF
.,TRBV4-3,TRBJ2-2,few,TGCGCCAGCAGCTCCCACACCCTGGGGGAGCTGTTTTTT,CASSSHTLGELFF
TRBD1,TRBV7-9,TRBJ1-1,few,TGTGCCAGCAGCTTCGGACAGGGAGGAACCACTGAAGCTTTCTTT,CASSFGQGGTTEAFF
TRBD1,TRBV2,TRBJ1-5,.,TGTGCCAGCAGTGAACAGGGGGCTGGTCAGCCCCAGCATTTT,CASSEQGAGQPQHF
.,TRBV24-1,TRBJ2-3,.,TGTGCCACCAGTGAAACTGGAGGGACAGATACGCAGTATTTT,CATSETGGTDTQYF
.,TRBV18,TRBJ1-2,few,TGTGCCAGCTCACCACCGTCTGTTTACTATGGCTACACCTTC,CASSPPSVYYGYTF
.,TRBV12-3/TRBV12-4,TRBJ1-1,few,TGTGCCAGCAGTAACGAACAGAACACTGAAGCTTTCTTT,CASSNEQNTEAFF
.,TRBV6-2/TRBV6-3,TRBJ2-5,once,TGTGCCAGCAGCCCGGGTCGCAGGGCTCTTCGAGAGACCCAGTACTTC,CASSPGRRALRETQYF
TRBD2,TRBV7-2,TRBJ2-7,.,TGTGCCAGCAGGCCTAGCGGGGGACGCTACGAGCAGTACTTC,CASRPSGGRYEQYF
TRBD2,TRBV20-1,TRBJ2-7,.,TGCAGTGCTAGAGGGGGGACTAGCGGAACCTACGAGCAGTACTTC,CSARGGTSGTYEQYF
TRBD2,TRBV28,TRBJ2-1,few,TGTGCCAGCAAACCGGGACTAGCTCGTAGTGAGCAGTTCTTC,CASKPGLARSEQFF
.,TRBV3-1,TRBJ1-1,few,TGTGCCAGCAGCCCCCACACGAACACTGAAGCTTTCTTT,CASSPHTNTEAFF
.,TRBV28,TRBJ2-1,many,TGTGCCAGCAGTTTGGTAGGGGGTCAGCCGTTCTTC,CASSLVGGQPFF
.,TRBV21-1,TRBJ2-7,few,TGTGCCAGCAGCTCCCGCAACGGGGCCTCCTACGAGCAGTACTTC,CASSSRNGASYEQYF
TRBD1,TRBV12-3/TRBV12-4,TRBJ1-6,.,TGTGCCAGCAGGGTTGACAGGGCTAATTCACCCCTCCACTTT,CASRVDRANSPLHF
.,TRBV7-2,TRBJ2-7,few,TGTGCCAGCAGCTTAGGCTCGGACGAGCAGTACTTC,CASSLGSDEQYF
.,TRBV7-8,TRBJ1-2,.,TGTGCCAGCAGCTTAAGGGTACCGTTTATTGGCTACACCTTC,CASSLRVPFIGYTF
.,TRBV28,TRBJ1-2,.,TGTGCCAGCGGGGGGGGGACGGACTATGGCTACACCTTC,CASGGGTDYGYTF
.,TRBV7-2,TRBJ1-2,.,TGTGCCAGCCCTCGGGGGGGGGCTGGCTATGGCTACACCTTC,CASPRGGAGYGYTF
.,TRBV7-9,TRBJ1-5,few,TGTGCCAGCAGCTTCAATTCCCCCGGTCAGCCCCAGCATTTT,CASSFNSPGQPQHF
.,TRBV28,TRBJ2-2,few,TGTGCCAGCAGTTTAGGCGTCTGGAACACCGGGGAGCTGTTTTTT,CASSLGVWNTGELFF
.,TRBV4-2,TRBJ1-6,.,TGTGCCAGCAGCCAAGATGGGCAGGACCTGTACCCCCTCCACTTT,CASSQDGQDLYPLHF
.,TRBV4-2,TRBJ1-6,few,TGTGCCAGCAGCCAAGGGGCCTCGAGCTCCTATAATTCACCCCTCCACTTT,CASSQGASSSYNSPLHF
.,TRBV20-1,TRBJ1-1,few,TGCAGTGCTTGGGGAACAGGGCACACTGAAGCTTTCTTT,CSAWGTGHTEAFF
TRBD2,TRBV4-1,TRBJ2-1,.,TGCGCCAGCAGCCAAAGGGGGGCGGGAGGAGGTTACAATGAGCAGTTCTTC,CASSQRGAGGGYNEQFF
.,TRBV3-1,TRBJ1-6,.,TGTGCCAGCAGCCAAGCCGGGGAGACTTCACCCCTCCACTTT,CASSQAGETSPLHF
TRBD2,TRBV3-1,TRBJ2-3,.,TGTGCCAGCAGCCTCGATGTAGGGACTAGCGGAACAGATACGCAGTATTTT,CASSLDVGTSGTDTQYF
.,TRBV3-1,TRBJ2-3,.,TGTGCCAGCAGCCATCGCACGGACTGGAAAAGGGGGGATACGCAGTATTTT,CASSHRTDWKRGDTQYF
.,TRBV7-8,TRBJ1-2,many,TGTGCCAGCAGCTTAGCTGGGAGGGGTCATGGCTACACCTTC,CASSLAGRGHGYTF
TRBD1,TRBV6-2/TRBV6-3,TRBJ2-7,few,TGTGCCAGCAGTTACGGGGGACAGGCAGCCTACGAGCAGTACTTC,CASSYGGQAAYEQYF
.,TRBV12-3/TRBV12-4,TRBJ1-6,.,TGTGCCAGCAGCTCTAGCAAAAGAGGTTCACCCCTCCACTTT,CASSSSKRGSPLHF
TRBD2,TRBV7-2,TRBJ2-7,.,TGTGCCAGCAGCTCAATAGCGGGAGTGGTCGAGCAGTACTTC,CASSSIAGVVEQYF
TRBD2,TRBV12-5,TRBJ2-1,few,TGTGCTAGTGGTTTGGCCGGCCGGGCTAGCGGGGAGTACAATGAGCAGTTCTTC,CASGLAGRASGEYNEQFF
TRBD2,TRBV5-4,TRBJ2-7,few,TGTGCCAGCAGCTCGGGACTAGCGGGGGCGACCCGACACGAGCAGTACTTC,CASSSGLAGATRHEQYF
.,TRBV5-1,TRBJ1-2,few,TGCGCCAGCAGCTTCGGAACAGTCGGCTACACCTTC,CASSFGTVGYTF
.,TRBV29-1,TRBJ1-4,.,TGCAGCGTGAGGACGGCCGTTTATGAAAAACTGTTTTTT,CSVRTAVYEKLFF
.,TRBV12-3/TRBV12-4,TRBJ2-5,.,TGTGCCAGCAGTTTCGGCATGGTCGGGGAGACCCAGTACTTC,CASSFGMVGETQYF
.,TRBV9,TRBJ1-2,.,TGTGCCAGCAGCGCCGAGACGGCGACCTATGGCTACACCTTC,CASSAETATYGYTF
.,TRBV19,TRBJ2-6,.,TGTGCCAGTACTGCACTGGGATTTGGGGCCAACGTCCTGACTTTC,CASTALGFGANVLTF
TRBD2,TRBV28,TRBJ2-1,.,TGTGCCAGCGCTCGTGGCGGGGGTGGGTTGGCTGGAGAGCAGTTCTTC,CASARGGGGLAGEQFF
TRBD1,TRBV25-1,TRBJ1-6,.,TGTGCCAGCCGACAGGGGCTGGCTTCACCCCTCCACTTT,CASRQGLASPLHF
TRBD2,TRBV7-2,TRBJ2-5,.,TGTGCCAGCAGCGTGACTTTAGCGGGGGGCGGAGAGACCCAGTACTTC,CASSVTLAGGGETQYF
.,TRBV21-1,TRBJ1-3,few,TGTGCCAGCAGCAAAGCGCGGTTGGCCCTTACCTCTGGAAACACCATATATTTT,CASSKARLALTSGNTIYF
.,TRBV10-3,TRBJ1-1,once,TGTGCCACCAGAACTTCGAACACTGAAGCTTTCTTT,CATRTSNTEAFF
.,TRBV5-1,TRBJ2-2,.,TGCGCCAGCACGGGGCGGGCCCATCGGGGGACCGGGGAGCTGTTTTTT,CASTGRAHRGTGELFF
.,TRBV6-2/TRBV6-3,TRBJ1-2,once,TGTGCCAGCAGTTACGACGGGGCATCTAACTATGGCTACACCTTC,CASSYDGASNYGYTF
TRBD1,TRBV5-5,TRBJ2-7,few,TGTGCCAGCAGCTTGGACAGGGGGTTCTCGGACTCCTACGAGCAGTACTTC,CASSLDRGFSDSYEQYF
.,TRBV4-3,TRBJ1-6,.,TGCGCCAGCAGCCAAGATCGGGAACAGTATAATTCACCCCTCCACTTT,CASSQDREQYNSPLHF
.,TRBV5-1,TRBJ2-3,few,TGCGCCAGCAGCTTGGTAAGGGAAACAGATACGCAGTATTTT,CASSLVRETDTQYF
TRBD1,TRBV6-6,TRBJ1-6,.,TGTGCCAGCAGTTACCCTCAGGGGGGAGACTCACCCCTCCACTTT,CASSYPQGGDSPLHF
.,TRBV29-1,TRBJ1-2,few,TGCAGCGTTGACCGGGCCCTCAACTCCGGTAACTATGGCTACACCTTC,CSVDRALNSGNYGYTF
.,TRBV6-2/TRBV6-3,TRBJ1-1,.,TGTGCCAGCCACCTCCATGGGGGATTGAACACTGAAGCTTTCTTT,CASHLHGGLNTEAFF
.,TRBV28,TRBJ1-4,.,TGTGCCAGCAGTCCGCTTGGGCCAAGAGAAAAACTGTTTTTT,CASSPLGPREKLFF
TRBD2,TRBV7-9,TRBJ2-2,few,TGTGCCAGCACCAAGGGACTAGCGGGAAACGCGAACACCGGGGAGCTGTTTTTT,CASTKGLAGNANTGELFF